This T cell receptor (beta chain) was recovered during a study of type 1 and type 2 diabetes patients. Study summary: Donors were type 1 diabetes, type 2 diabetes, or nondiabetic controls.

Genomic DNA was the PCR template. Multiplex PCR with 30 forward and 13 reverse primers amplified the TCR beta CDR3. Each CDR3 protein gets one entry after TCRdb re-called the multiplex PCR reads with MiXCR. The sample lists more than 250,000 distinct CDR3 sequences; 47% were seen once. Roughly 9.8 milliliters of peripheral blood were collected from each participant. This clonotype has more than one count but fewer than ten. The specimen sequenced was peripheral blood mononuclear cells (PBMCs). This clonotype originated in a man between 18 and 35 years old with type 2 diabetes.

The CDR3 DNA sequence: TGTGCCAGCAGCTCCACTAGCGGGAGCTCCTACAATGAGCAGTTCTTC. It is translated as CASSSTSGSSYNEQFF. This chain joins TRBV7-3 and TRBJ2-1; 11 positions match TRBD2. CDR3 length: 16 residues. The V and J ends lost 4 bases and 0 bases, in that order; junction bases with no gene match: 2. Germline CDR1 is SGHTA and CDR2 is FQGTGA.